The clone carrying this TCR beta chain showed up just once. This record comes from a study of CD8 T cells in Susac syndrome. RNA in amounts of roughly 0.45 to 1 ug was reverse transcribed with random hexamers. TCRdb reprocessed the immunoSEQ multiplex PCR reads with MiXCR, giving one entry per CDR3 protein. The table lists some 450,000 distinct CDR3 sequences, approximately 85% of them singletons. V lost 8 bases to trimming and J lost 8 bases; unmatched junction nucleotides: 17. Per germline, CDR1 DFQATT and CDR2 SNEGSKA (reference sequence). The CDR3 is made up of 15 amino acids. CD8+ and CD4+ T cells circulating in blood were sequenced for TCR beta. Purification of the CD8+ and CD4+ T cells relied on negative isolation, and TEMRA cells underwent FACS enrichment.

The chain uses TRBV20-1 and TRBJ2-1; 8 nucleotides line up with TRBD1. Sequenced input: CD8+ T cells from PBMCs. The receptor was derived from a human donor with multiple sclerosis. CDR3 in amino acids: CSIQDRAVSLDEQFF. CDR3 nucleotides: TGCAGTATACAGGACAGGGCCGTCTCTTTGGATGAGCAGTTCTTC.